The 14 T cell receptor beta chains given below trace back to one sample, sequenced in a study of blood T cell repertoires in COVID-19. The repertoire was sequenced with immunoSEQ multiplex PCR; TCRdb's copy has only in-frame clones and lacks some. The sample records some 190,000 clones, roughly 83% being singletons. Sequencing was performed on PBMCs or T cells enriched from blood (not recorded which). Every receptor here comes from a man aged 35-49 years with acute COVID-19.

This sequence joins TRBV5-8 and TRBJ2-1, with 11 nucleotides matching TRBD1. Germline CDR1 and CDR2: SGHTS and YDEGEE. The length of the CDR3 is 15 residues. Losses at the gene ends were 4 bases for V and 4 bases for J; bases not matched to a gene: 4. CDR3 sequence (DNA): TGTGCCAGCAGCCGGGGACAGGGGGTATACAATGAGCAGTTCTTC. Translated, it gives CASSRGQGVYNEQFF.

The CDR3 loop reads CASSLDSGTATLYGYGYTF. The DNA of the CDR3 is TGTGCCAGCAGTTTAGACTCCGGGACAGCTACTCTTTACGGGTATGGCTACACCTTC. The chain uses TRBV28 and TRBJ1-2; 7 nucleotides line up with TRBD1. V lost 2 bases and J lost 5; bases outside the gene matches: 20. The CDR3 has 19 amino acids. Germline V gene lookup returns CDR1 MDHEN and CDR2 SYDVKM.

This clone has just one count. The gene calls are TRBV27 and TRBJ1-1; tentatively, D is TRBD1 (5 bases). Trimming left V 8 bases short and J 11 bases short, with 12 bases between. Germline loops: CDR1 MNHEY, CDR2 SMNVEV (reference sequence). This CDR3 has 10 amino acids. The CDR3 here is CASGGGGAFF. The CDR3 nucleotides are TGTGCCAGCGGGGGAGGTGGGGCTTTCTTT.

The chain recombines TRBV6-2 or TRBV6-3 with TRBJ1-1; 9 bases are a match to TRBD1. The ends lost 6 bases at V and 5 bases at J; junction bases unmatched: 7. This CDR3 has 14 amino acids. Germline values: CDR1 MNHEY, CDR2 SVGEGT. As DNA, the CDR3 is TGTGCCAGCAGCAAAACAGGGGGCTGGACTGAAGCTTTCTTT. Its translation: CASSKTGGWTEAFF.

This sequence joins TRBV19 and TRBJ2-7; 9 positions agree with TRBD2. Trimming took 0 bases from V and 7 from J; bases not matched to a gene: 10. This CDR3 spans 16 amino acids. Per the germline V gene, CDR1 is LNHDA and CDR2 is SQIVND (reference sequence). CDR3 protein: CASSIDNTGLAREQYF. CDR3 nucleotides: TGTGCCAGTAGTATAGATAATACGGGACTAGCAAGAGAGCAGTACTTC. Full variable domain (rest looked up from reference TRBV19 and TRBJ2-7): DGGITQSPKYLFRKEGQNVTLSCEQNLNHDAMYWYRQDPGQGLRLIYYSQIVNDFQKGDIAEGYSVSREKKESFPLTVTSAQKNPTAFYLCASSIDNTGLAREQYFGPGTRLTVT.

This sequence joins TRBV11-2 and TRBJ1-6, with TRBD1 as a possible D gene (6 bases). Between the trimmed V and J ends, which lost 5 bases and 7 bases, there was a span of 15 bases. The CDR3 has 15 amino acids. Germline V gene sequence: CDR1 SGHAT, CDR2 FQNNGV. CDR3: CASSAPGTHNSPLHF. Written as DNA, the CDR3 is TGTGCCAGCAGCGCCCCTGGGACACACAATTCACCCCTCCACTTT.

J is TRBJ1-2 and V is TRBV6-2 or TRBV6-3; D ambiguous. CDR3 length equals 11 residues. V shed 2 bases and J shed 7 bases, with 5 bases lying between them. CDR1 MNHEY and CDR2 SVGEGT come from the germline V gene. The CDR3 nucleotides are TGTGCCAGCAGTTACGTCTTTGGCTACACCTTC. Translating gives CASSYVFGYTF.

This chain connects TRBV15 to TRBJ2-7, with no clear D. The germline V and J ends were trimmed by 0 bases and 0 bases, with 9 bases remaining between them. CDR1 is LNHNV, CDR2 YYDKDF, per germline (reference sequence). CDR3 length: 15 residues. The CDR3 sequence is CATSRDLYSSYEQYF. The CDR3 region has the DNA TGTGCCACCAGCAGAGATTTGTACTCCTCCTACGAGCAGTACTTC.

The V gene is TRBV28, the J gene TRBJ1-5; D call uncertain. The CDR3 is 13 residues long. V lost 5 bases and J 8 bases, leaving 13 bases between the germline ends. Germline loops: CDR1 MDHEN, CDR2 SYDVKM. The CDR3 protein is CASSKIRREPQHF. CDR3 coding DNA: TGTGCCAGCAGTAAAATCCGGCGGGAGCCCCAGCATTTT.

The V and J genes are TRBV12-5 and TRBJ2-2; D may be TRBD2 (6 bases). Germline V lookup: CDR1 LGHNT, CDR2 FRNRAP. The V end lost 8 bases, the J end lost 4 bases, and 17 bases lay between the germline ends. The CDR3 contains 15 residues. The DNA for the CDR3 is TGTGCTAGTACCGACCGGGACTTCTCCACCGGGGAGCTGTTTTTT. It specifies CASTDRDFSTGELFF.

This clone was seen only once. This CDR3 reads CSVPGQGLNEQYF. The CDR3 nucleotides are TGCAGCGTTCCGGGACAGGGTTTAAACGAGCAGTACTTC. The chain recombines TRBV29-1 with TRBJ2-7, with 9 nucleotides matching TRBD1. The germline gives CDR1 SQVTM, CDR2 ANQGSEA. After removal of 5 bases from V and 5 bases from J, the junction contained 7 bases not matched to a gene. There are 13 residues in the CDR3.

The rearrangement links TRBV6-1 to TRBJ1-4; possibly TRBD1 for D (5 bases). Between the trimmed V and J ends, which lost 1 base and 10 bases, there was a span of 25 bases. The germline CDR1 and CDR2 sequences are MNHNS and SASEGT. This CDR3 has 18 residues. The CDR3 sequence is CASSEGAHARVLQGKLFF. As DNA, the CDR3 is TGTGCCAGCAGTGAAGGGGCCCACGCCAGGGTCCTCCAGGGAAAACTGTTTTTT.

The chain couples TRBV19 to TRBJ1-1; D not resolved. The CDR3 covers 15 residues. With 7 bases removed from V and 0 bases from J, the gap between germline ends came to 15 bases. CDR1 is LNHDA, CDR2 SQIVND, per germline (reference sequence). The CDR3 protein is CASTSRLMMNTEAFF. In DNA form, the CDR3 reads TGTGCCAGTACCTCACGACTGATGATGAACACTGAAGCTTTCTTT.

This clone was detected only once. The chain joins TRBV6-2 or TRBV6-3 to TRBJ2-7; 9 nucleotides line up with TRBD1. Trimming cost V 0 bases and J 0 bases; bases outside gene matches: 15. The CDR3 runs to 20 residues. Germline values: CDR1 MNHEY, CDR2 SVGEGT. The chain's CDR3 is CASSYSIDNQGTGNSYEQYF. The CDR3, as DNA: TGTGCCAGCAGTTACTCGATCGATAACCAAGGGACAGGGAACTCCTACGAGCAGTACTTC.